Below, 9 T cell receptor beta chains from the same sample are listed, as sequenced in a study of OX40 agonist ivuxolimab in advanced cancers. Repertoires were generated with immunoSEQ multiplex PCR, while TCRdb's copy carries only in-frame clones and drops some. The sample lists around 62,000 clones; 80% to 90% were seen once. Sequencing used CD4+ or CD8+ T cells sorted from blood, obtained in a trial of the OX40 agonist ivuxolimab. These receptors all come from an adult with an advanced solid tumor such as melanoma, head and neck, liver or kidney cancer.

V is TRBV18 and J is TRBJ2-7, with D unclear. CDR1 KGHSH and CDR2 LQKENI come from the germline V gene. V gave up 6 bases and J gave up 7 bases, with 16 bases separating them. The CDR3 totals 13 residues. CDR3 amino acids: CASSPSTFLEQYF. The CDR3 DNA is TGTGCCAGCTCCCCATCGACCTTCTTGGAGCAGTACTTC.

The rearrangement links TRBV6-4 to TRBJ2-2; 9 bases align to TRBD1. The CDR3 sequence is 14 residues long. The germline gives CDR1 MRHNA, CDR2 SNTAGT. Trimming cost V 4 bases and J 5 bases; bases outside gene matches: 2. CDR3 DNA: TGTGCCAGCAGTGCGGGACAGGGAACCGGGGAGCTGTTTTTT. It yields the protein CASSAGQGTGELFF.

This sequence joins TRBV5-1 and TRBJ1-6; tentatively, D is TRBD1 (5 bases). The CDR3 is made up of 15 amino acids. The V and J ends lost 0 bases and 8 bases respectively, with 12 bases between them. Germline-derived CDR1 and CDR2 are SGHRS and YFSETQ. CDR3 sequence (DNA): TGCGCCAGCAGCTTGGGTGTGGGGCCCGATTCACCCCTCCACTTT. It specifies CASSLGVGPDSPLHF.

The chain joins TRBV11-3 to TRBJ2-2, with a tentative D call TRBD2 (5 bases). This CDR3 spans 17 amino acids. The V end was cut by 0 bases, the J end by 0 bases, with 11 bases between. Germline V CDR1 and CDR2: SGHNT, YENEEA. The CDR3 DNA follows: TGTGCCAGCAGCTTAGATGGTTGGGGAGCGAACACCGGGGAGCTGTTTTTT. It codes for CASSLDGWGANTGELFF.

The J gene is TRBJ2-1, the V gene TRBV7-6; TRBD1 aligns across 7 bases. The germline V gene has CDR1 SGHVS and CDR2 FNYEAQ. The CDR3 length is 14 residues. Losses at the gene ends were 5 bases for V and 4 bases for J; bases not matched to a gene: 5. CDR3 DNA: TGTGCCAGCAGCCAACCGGGACAGTACAATGAGCAGTTCTTC. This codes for CASSQPGQYNEQFF.

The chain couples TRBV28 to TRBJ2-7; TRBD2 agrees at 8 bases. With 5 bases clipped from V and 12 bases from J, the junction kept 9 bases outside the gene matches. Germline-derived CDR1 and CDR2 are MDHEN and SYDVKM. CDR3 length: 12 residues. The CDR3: CASSTLPRGVYF. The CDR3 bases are TGTGCCAGCAGTACCTTGCCGCGGGGGGTGTACTTC.

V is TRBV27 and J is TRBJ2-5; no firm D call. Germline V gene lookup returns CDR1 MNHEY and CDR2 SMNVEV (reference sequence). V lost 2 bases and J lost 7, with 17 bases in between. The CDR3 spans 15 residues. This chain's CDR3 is CASSLRPRLITTQYF. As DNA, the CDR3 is TGTGCCAGCAGTTTACGACCCCGGCTGATCACGACCCAGTACTTC.

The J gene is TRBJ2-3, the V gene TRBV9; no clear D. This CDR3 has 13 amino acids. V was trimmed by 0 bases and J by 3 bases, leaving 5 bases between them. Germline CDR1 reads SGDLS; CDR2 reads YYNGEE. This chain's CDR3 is CASSVERTDTQYF. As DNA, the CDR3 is TGTGCCAGCAGCGTAGAAAGGACAGATACGCAGTATTTT.

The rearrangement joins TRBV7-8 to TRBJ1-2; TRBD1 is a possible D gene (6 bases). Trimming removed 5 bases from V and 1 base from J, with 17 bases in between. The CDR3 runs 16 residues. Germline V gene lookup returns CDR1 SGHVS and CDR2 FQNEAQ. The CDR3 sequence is CASSPGALRRNYGYTF. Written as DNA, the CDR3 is TGTGCCAGCAGCCCGGGGGCCCTAAGACGTAACTATGGCTACACCTTC.